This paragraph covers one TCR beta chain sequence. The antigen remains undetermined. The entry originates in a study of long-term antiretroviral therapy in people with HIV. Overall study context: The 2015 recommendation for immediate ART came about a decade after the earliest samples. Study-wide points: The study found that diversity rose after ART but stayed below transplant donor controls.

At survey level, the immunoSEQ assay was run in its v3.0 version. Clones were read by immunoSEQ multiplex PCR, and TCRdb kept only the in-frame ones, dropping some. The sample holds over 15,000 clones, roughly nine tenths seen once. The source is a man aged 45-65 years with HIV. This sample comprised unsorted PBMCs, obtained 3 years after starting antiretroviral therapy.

CDR3 in DNA: TGTGCCAGCAGCCAAGATGTAGCACACGAGATCGGAAACACCATATATTTT. Its translation: CASSQDVAHEIGNTIYF. The chain joins TRBV4-2 to TRBJ1-3; D is undetermined. Trimming removed 0 bases from V and 4 bases from J, with 16 bases in between. The CDR3 length is 17 residues. The V gene's germline CDR1 is LGHNA and CDR2 YNFKEQ.